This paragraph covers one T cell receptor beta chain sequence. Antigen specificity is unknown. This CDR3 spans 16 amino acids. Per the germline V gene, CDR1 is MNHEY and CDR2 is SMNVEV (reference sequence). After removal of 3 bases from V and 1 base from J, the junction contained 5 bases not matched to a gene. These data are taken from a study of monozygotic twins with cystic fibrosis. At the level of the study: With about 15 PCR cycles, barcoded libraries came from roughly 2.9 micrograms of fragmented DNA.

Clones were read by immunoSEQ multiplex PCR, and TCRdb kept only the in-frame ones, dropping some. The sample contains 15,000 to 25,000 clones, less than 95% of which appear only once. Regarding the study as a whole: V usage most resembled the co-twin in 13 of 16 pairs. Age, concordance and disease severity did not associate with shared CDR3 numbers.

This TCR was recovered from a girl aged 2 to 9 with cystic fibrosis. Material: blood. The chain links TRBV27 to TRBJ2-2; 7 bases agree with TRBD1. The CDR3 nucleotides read TGTGCCAGCAGTTTCGGGCACAGGGGGAACACCGGGGAGCTGTTTTTT. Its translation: CASSFGHRGNTGELFF.